The entry below describes one T cell receptor (beta chain). The antigen is unknown. This sample stems from a study of blood T cells in healthy people across ages. Study-wide results and caveats: Bulk PBMC profiling left naive and antigen-experienced comparisons inconclusive.

CDR3 length: 13 amino acids. The V gene's germline CDR1 is SQVTM and CDR2 ANQGSEA. Trimming took 7 bases from V and 8 from J; bases not matched to a gene: 8. Using a J-beta primer mix together with a sample-barcoded 5' primer, a second PCR was run for roughly 7 to 11 cycles. TCRdb re-called the 5' RACE reads with MiXCR, one entry per CDR3 protein. Counted here are almost 1 million distinct CDR3 sequences, about 51% occurring once; the ten biggest clones make up roughly 23%. The TCR sequence derives from a woman in her sixties or seventies in good health. The chain links TRBV29-1 to TRBJ1-4, with 9 bases fitting TRBD1. Sequencing was performed on blood. The CDR3 DNA reads as TGCAGCGCCACCCGGGACAGGGACGAAAAACTGTTTTTT. Residues: CSATRDRDEKLFF. Filled out from reference TRBV29-1 and TRBJ1-4, the complete variable domain reads SAVISQKPSRDICQRGTSLTIQCQVDSQVTMMFWYRQQPGQSLTLIATANQGSEATYESGFVIDKFPISRPNLTFSTLTVSNMSPEDSSIYLCSATRDRDEKLFFGSGTQLSVL.